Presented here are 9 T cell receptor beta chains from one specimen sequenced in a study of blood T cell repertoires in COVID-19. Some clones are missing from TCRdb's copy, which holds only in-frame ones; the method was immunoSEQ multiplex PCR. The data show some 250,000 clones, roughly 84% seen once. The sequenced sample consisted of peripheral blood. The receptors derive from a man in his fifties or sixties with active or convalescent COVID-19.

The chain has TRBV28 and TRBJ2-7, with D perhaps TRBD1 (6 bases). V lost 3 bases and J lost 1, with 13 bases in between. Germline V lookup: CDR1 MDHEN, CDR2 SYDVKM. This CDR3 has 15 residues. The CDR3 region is CASSFYRVRSYEQYF. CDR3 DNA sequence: TGTGCCAGCAGTTTCTACAGGGTCCGGTCCTACGAGCAGTACTTC.

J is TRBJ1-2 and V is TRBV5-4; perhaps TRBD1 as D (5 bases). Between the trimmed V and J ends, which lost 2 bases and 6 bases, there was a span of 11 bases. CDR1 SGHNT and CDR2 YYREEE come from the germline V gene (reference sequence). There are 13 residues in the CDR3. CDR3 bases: TGTGCCAGCAGCTTCGGGGGGACCAATGGCTACACCTTC. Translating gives CASSFGGTNGYTF.

This CDR3 is CASSLAPTAMNTEAFF. CDR3 nucleotides: TGTGCCAGCAGCTTGGCACCGACAGCCATGAACACTGAAGCTTTCTTT. The rearrangement uses TRBV5-5 and TRBJ1-1; D is perhaps TRBD1 (5 bases). The V gene lost 0 bases and the J gene lost 0 bases, with 12 bases spanning the gap. This CDR3 is built from 16 residues. The V gene's germline CDR1 is SGHKS and CDR2 YYEKEE (reference sequence).

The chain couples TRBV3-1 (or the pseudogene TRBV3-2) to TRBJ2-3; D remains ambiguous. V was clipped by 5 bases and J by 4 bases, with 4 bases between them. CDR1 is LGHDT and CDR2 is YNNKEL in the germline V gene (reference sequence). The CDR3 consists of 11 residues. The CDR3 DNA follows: TGTGCCAGCAGCTCGGCAGATACGCAGTATTTT. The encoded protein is CASSSADTQYF.

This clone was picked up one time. The CDR3 region is CASSPSGTENTGELFF. Written as DNA, the CDR3 is TGTGCCAGCAGCCCCTCCGGGACTGAGAACACCGGGGAGCTGTTTTTT. The chain couples TRBV14 to TRBJ2-2; tentative D call: TRBD2 (6 bases). CDR3 length: 16 amino acids. The ends were cut back, 4 bases at V and 1 base at J, with 13 bases in the middle. In germline, CDR1 is SGHDN, CDR2 FVKESK.

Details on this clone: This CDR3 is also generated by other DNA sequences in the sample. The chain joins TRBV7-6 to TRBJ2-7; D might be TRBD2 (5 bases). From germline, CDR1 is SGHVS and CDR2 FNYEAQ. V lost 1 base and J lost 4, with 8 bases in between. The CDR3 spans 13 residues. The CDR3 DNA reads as TGTGCCAGCAGCTTAGGGGAGCCATACGAGCAGTACTTC. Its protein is CASSLGEPYEQYF.

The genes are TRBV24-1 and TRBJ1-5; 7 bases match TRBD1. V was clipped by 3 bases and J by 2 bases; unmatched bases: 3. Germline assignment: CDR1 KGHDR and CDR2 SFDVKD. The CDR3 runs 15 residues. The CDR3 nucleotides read TGTGCCACCAGTGATCGAGACAGGGGCAATCAGCCCCAGCATTTT. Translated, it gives CATSDRDRGNQPQHF.

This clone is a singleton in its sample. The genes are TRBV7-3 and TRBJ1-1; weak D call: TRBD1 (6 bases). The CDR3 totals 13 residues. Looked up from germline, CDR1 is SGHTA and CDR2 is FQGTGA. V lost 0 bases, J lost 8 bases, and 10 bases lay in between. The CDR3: CASSLTGGPEAFF. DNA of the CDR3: TGTGCCAGCAGCTTAACAGGGGGTCCGGAAGCTTTCTTT. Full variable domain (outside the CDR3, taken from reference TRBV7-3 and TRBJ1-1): GAGVSQTPSNKVTEKGKYVELRCDPISGHTALYWYRQSLGQGPEFLIYFQGTGAADDSGLPNDRFFAVRPEGSVSTLKIQRTERGDSAVYLCASSLTGGPEAFFGQGTRLTVV.

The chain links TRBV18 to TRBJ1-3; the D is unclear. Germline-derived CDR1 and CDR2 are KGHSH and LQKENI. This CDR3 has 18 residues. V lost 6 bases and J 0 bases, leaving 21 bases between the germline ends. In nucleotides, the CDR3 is TGTGCCAGCTCCCGAGCAGTCGGAGTATCCGACTCTGGAAACACCATATATTTT. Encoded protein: CASSRAVGVSDSGNTIYF. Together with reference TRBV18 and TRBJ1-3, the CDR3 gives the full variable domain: NAGVMQNPRHLVRRRGQEARLRCSPMKGHSHVYWYRQLPEEGLKFMVYLQKENIIDESGMPKERFSAEFPKEGPSILRIQQVVRGDSAAYFCASSRAVGVSDSGNTIYFGEGSWLTVV.